The 28 T cell receptor beta chains below all came from one sample that was sequenced in a study of shared clonotypes between healthy human individuals. Clones were sequenced by immunoSEQ multiplex PCR, and TCRdb holds only the in-frame ones, with some missing. Of over 1.5 million clones detected, under 99% appear once; the ten largest clones hold around 0.45%. What was sequenced was naive CD4+ T cells sorted from blood. Regarding subset: CD45RA+ positively selected. The receptors come from a man aged 25 to 40 in good health.

J is TRBJ1-4 and V is TRBV14; 9 bases fit TRBD1. The V and J ends lost 4 bases and 3 bases, in that order; junction bases with no gene match: 9. CDR3 length equals 17 residues. Germline CDR1 is SGHDN and CDR2 is FVKESK. CDR3 region: CASSPTGGSKANEKLFF. The CDR3 DNA sequence: TGTGCCAGCAGCCCCACAGGGGGCTCTAAGGCTAATGAAAAACTGTTTTTT.

The chain recombines TRBV7-8 with TRBJ2-5; D not resolved. V lost 2 bases and J lost 5, with 18 bases in between. The CDR3 runs 16 residues. In germline, CDR1 is SGHVS, CDR2 FQNEAQ. The DNA for the CDR3 is TGTGCCAGCAGCTTAAGTCGAAGTCAGAACTGGGAGACCCAGTACTTC. Its translation is CASSLSRSQNWETQYF.

The chain is built from TRBV19 and TRBJ2-4, with D unresolved. Germline V gene sequence: CDR1 LNHDA, CDR2 SQIVND (reference sequence). This CDR3 contains 11 residues. Trimming took 7 bases from V and 4 from J, leaving 5 bases between them. CDR3 DNA sequence: TGTGCCAGTACCGAAAAAAACATTCAGTACTTC. Protein sequence: CASTEKNIQYF.

The V and J genes are TRBV20-1 and TRBJ1-2; D gene unclear. This CDR3 is built from 10 residues. Germline V gene lookup returns CDR1 DFQATT and CDR2 SNEGSKA (reference sequence). V shed 3 bases and J shed 6 bases, with 5 bases lying between them. The CDR3 region is CSASGNGYTF. DNA of the CDR3: TGCAGTGCTAGCGGAAATGGCTACACCTTC.

The rearrangement links TRBV13 to TRBJ1-4; D is undetermined. The germline V gene has CDR1 PRHDT and CDR2 FYEKMQ (reference sequence). The CDR3 has 14 residues. Trimming left V 0 bases short and J 5 bases short, with 7 bases between. The CDR3 reads CASSLGPLNEKLFF. For the CDR3, the DNA is TGTGCCAGCAGCTTAGGACCGTTGAATGAAAAACTGTTTTTT.

The rearrangement uses TRBV29-1 and TRBJ2-2; TRBD1 agrees at 9 bases. Per the germline V gene, CDR1 is SQVTM and CDR2 is ANQGSEA. J lost 2 bases, V lost 1 base, and 5 bases had no gene match. This CDR3 spans 16 amino acids. The CDR3 coding sequence is TGCAGCGTTGAAGGGGGAACAGGGGGCAACACCGGGGAGCTGTTTTTT. Translated: CSVEGGTGGNTGELFF.

This chain uses TRBV2 with TRBJ2-7; 7 bases agree with TRBD1. The CDR3 contains 13 residues. The ends lost 5 bases at V and 2 bases at J; junction bases unmatched: 3. Germline-derived CDR1 and CDR2 are SNHLY and FYNNEI. The CDR3 coding sequence is TGTGCCAGCAGTTCCGGGACAGCCTACGAGCAGTACTTC. It yields the protein CASSSGTAYEQYF.

This chain uses TRBV7-2 with TRBJ2-1; 10 nucleotides match TRBD2. Unmatched junction bases numbered 10, after V lost 1 base and J lost 10 bases. Germline V CDR1 and CDR2: SGHTA, FQGNSA. CDR3 length equals 16 residues. The chain's CDR3 is CASSLVSSGRLGEQFF. CDR3 DNA sequence: TGTGCCAGCAGCTTAGTATCTAGCGGGAGATTAGGGGAGCAGTTCTTC.

This chain connects TRBV7-8 to TRBJ2-1; D may be TRBD1 or TRBD2 (5 bases each). V shed 4 bases and J shed 8 bases, with 15 bases lying between them. Germline values: CDR1 SGHVS, CDR2 FQNEAQ. The CDR3 consists of 14 residues. CDR3 sequence reads: CASSSGTGTDEQFF. As DNA, the CDR3 is TGTGCCAGCAGCTCCGGGACCGGGACGGATGAGCAGTTCTTC.

The rearrangement joins TRBV7-2 to TRBJ2-3; 10 bases line up with TRBD2. After removal of 1 base from V and 2 bases from J, the junction contained 3 bases not matched to a gene. The CDR3 is 16 residues long. Germline values: CDR1 SGHTA, CDR2 FQGNSA. CDR3 DNA sequence: TGTGCCAGCAGCTTAGGGACTAGCGGACACACAGATACGCAGTATTTT. Translated: CASSLGTSGHTDTQYF.

The chain has TRBV9 and TRBJ2-1, with D possibly TRBD2 on 5 matching bases. Per the germline V gene, CDR1 is SGDLS and CDR2 is YYNGEE. Trimming took 5 bases from V and 2 from J, leaving 14 bases between them. The CDR3 is 15 residues long. The DNA for the CDR3 is TGTGCCAGCAGTTCTAGCTCCGAGGCCTACAATGAGCAGTTCTTC. Protein sequence: CASSSSSEAYNEQFF.

Concerning this clone itself: This sample includes further DNA sequences coding for the same CDR3. V and J are TRBV28 and TRBJ1-2, with 8 positions matching TRBD1. The CDR3 is 13 residues long. V shed 5 bases and J 4 bases; nucleotides not matched to a gene: 3. Germline-derived CDR1 and CDR2 are MDHEN and SYDVKM. Here the CDR3 reads CASSSTGGYGYTF. CDR3 coding DNA: TGTGCCAGCAGTAGTACAGGGGGCTATGGCTACACCTTC.

This clone was observed once. This chain uses TRBV7-2 with TRBJ1-3; no clear D. The CDR3 covers 15 residues. The germline V and J ends were trimmed by 3 bases and 3 bases, with 12 bases remaining between them. Germline assignment: CDR1 SGHTA and CDR2 FQGNSA. DNA for the CDR3: TGTGCCAGCAGCTTGAATGAGGGAGGTGGAAACACCATATATTTT. It codes for CASSLNEGGGNTIYF.

The gene calls are TRBV14 and TRBJ2-5; TRBD2 is a possible D gene (6 bases). The CDR3 contains 16 residues. The germline CDR1 and CDR2 sequences are SGHDN and FVKESK. V was trimmed by 4 bases and J by 5 bases, leaving 20 bases between them. The DNA for the CDR3 is TGTGCCAGCAGCCCCCTCATTGGGGGGAGAGGGGAGACCCAGTACTTC. This sequence encodes CASSPLIGGRGETQYF.

This chain joins TRBV2 and TRBJ2-2; TRBD1 matches 8 bases. V was clipped by 6 bases and J by 6 bases; unmatched bases: 6. Germline V CDR1 and CDR2: SNHLY, FYNNEI. The CDR3 loop spans 14 amino acids. The CDR3 nucleotides are TGTGCCAGCAGACCCCGACAGGGGCCCGGGGAGCTGTTTTTT. Translated, it gives CASRPRQGPGELFF.

This clone was seen only once. The genes are TRBV5-1 and TRBJ2-5; 8 bases line up with TRBD1. CDR1 is SGHRS and CDR2 is YFSETQ in the germline V gene. Trimming cost V 7 bases and J 4 bases; bases outside gene matches: 6. This CDR3 region has 13 residues. Here the CDR3 DNA reads TGCGCCAGCGCGGGACAGGATGTAGAGACCCAGTACTTC. Residues: CASAGQDVETQYF. The full variable domain, with the rest looked up from reference TRBV5-1 and TRBJ2-5, is KAGVTQTPRYLIKTRGQQVTLSCSPISGHRSVSWYQQTPGQGLQFLFEYFSETQRNKGNFPGRFSGRQFSNSRSEMNVSTLELGDSALYLCASAGQDVETQYFGPGTRLLVL.

The rearrangement joins TRBV2 to TRBJ1-1; D is undetermined. Per the germline V gene, CDR1 is SNHLY and CDR2 is FYNNEI. The CDR3 is 14 residues long. With 6 bases removed from V and 4 bases from J, the gap between germline ends came to 15 bases. The CDR3: CASRPSDLPTEAFF. CDR3 bases: TGTGCCAGCAGGCCTTCGGACTTACCCACTGAAGCTTTCTTT.

The chain links TRBV7-9 to TRBJ2-4; a possible D gene is TRBD2 (6 bases). Trimming removed 4 bases at V and 10 bases at J, with 17 bases between. CDR1 and CDR2 (germline): SEHNR, FQNEAQ (reference sequence). CDR3 length: 14 residues. The CDR3 spells CASSWGLRESIQYF. The CDR3 nucleotides are TGTGCCAGCAGCTGGGGACTCCGGGAGTCAATTCAGTACTTC.

This chain joins TRBV19 and TRBJ2-5; no reliable D call. Germline CDR1 LNHDA, CDR2 SQIVND (reference sequence). Trimming took 4 bases from V and 1 from J, leaving 10 bases between them. The CDR3 has 14 amino acids. The CDR3 coding sequence is TGTGCCAGTAGTAGGAGACAAACCCAAGAGACCCAGTACTTC. Protein: CASSRRQTQETQYF.

This clone was seen just once. The chain is built from TRBV2 and TRBJ2-4; 7 bases are a match to TRBD1. From germline, CDR1 is SNHLY and CDR2 FYNNEI. The CDR3 is 16 amino acids. J was trimmed by 2 bases and V by 5 bases; bases with no gene match: 9. The chain's CDR3 is CASSLQGRGTKNIQYF. DNA of the CDR3: TGTGCCAGCAGTCTTCAGGGCAGGGGGACCAAAAACATTCAGTACTTC.

This sequence joins TRBV5-1 and TRBJ2-3, with D possibly being TRBD1 (6 bases). Germline V lookup: CDR1 SGHRS, CDR2 YFSETQ. Deletions cut 0 bases from V and 6 bases from J, with 14 bases between. There are 15 residues in the CDR3. In DNA form, the CDR3 reads TGCGCCAGCAGCTTGGGACAGGACGTGTCGGATACGCAGTATTTT. Translation: CASSLGQDVSDTQYF.

V gene TRBV5-1 combines with J gene TRBJ2-1; D unclear. The CDR3 sequence is 13 residues long. V lost 4 bases and J 9 bases, leaving 14 bases between the germline ends. Germline V CDR1 and CDR2: SGHRS, YFSETQ. The CDR3 is CASSPAQLFEQFF. The CDR3 region has the DNA TGCGCCAGCAGCCCGGCACAGCTTTTTGAGCAGTTCTTC.

The chain links TRBV28 to TRBJ2-7, with D perhaps assigned TRBD1 or TRBD2 (5 bases each). Trimming removed 2 bases from V and 6 bases from J, with 17 bases in between. The CDR3 loop spans 15 amino acids. The V gene's germline CDR1 is MDHEN and CDR2 SYDVKM. DNA for the CDR3: TGTGCCAGCAGTTTAAGAAGCTTCGCTGGGGGCGAGCAGTACTTC. This translates into CASSLRSFAGGEQYF.

The genes are TRBV25-1 and TRBJ2-7; 7 nucleotides match TRBD1. The germline V gene encodes CDR1 MGHDK and CDR2 SYGVNS. The CDR3 is 14 residues long. V gave up 2 bases and J gave up 3 bases; unmatched junction bases: 4. CDR3: CASSEPGQNYEQYF. DNA for the CDR3: TGTGCCAGCAGTGAACCGGGACAGAACTACGAGCAGTACTTC.

The chain is built from TRBV5-1 and TRBJ2-7; no clear D gene. The CDR3 is 13 residues long. Trimming removed 5 bases at V and 0 bases at J, with 9 bases between. Germline loops: CDR1 SGHRS, CDR2 YFSETQ. For the CDR3, the DNA is TGCGCCAGCAGGGCATCAAGCTCCTACGAGCAGTACTTC. Amino acid sequence: CASRASSSYEQYF.

The rearrangement joins TRBV5-1 to TRBJ2-2; no clear D. Germline V gives CDR1 SGHRS, CDR2 YFSETQ. Trimming left V 7 bases short and J 4 bases short, with 11 bases between. The CDR3 is 13 residues long. The CDR3 DNA is TGCGCCAGCGGGTCGCTGAGCACCGGGGAGCTGTTTTTT. Its protein is CASGSLSTGELFF. Combining the CDR3 with reference TRBV5-1 and TRBJ2-2 gives the whole variable domain KAGVTQTPRYLIKTRGQQVTLSCSPISGHRSVSWYQQTPGQGLQFLFEYFSETQRNKGNFPGRFSGRQFSNSRSEMNVSTLELGDSALYLCASGSLSTGELFFGEGSRLTVL.

The CDR3 loop is CASSPPQGTGVQPQHF. The CDR3, as DNA: TGTGCCAGCTCACCCCCTCAAGGGACAGGGGTTCAGCCCCAGCATTTT. This sequence joins TRBV18 and TRBJ1-5, with TRBD1 matching over 10 bases. The CDR3 is 16 residues long. Trimming took 3 bases from V and 6 from J; bases not matched to a gene: 8. CDR1 KGHSH and CDR2 LQKENI come from the germline V gene.

The chain combines TRBV28 with TRBJ2-1, with D unclear. This CDR3 comprises 16 residues. Germline values: CDR1 MDHEN, CDR2 SYDVKM. Deletions cut 3 bases from V and 4 bases from J, with 16 bases between. The CDR3 coding sequence is TGTGCCAGCAGTTTTGACCGGCCAGGAGATTACAATGAGCAGTTCTTC. Amino acid sequence: CASSFDRPGDYNEQFF.